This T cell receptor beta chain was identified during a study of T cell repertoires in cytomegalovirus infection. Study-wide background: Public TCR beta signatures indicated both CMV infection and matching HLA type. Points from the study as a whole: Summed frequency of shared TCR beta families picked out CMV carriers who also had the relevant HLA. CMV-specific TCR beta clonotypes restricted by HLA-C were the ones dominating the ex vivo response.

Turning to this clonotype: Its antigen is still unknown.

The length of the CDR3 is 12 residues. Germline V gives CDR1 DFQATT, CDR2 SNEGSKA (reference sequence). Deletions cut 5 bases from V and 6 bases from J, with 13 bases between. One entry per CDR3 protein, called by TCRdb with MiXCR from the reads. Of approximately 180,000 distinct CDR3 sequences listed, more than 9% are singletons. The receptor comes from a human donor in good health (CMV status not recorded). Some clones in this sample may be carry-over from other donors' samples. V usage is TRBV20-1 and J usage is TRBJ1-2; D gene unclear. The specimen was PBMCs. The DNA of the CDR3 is TGCAGTGCTGGTATGGGAGGTGATGGCTACACCTTC. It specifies CSAGMGGDGYTF.